A selection of T cell receptor beta chains follows, all from one sample in a study of T cells in Graves' hyperthyroidism and ophthalmopathy. Via MiXCR, TCRdb re-called the multiplex PCR reads, giving one row per CDR3 protein. The sample shows about 700,000 distinct CDR3 sequences, 12% to 15% of them seen only once. Material for sequencing was blood. The receptors stem from a young woman with Graves' hyperthyroidism. Both conserved end residues are part of each CDR3. Each record gives: clone size, V gene, D gene, J gene, CDR3 DNA, CDR3 protein. The D gene is left open where the match is weak. Clone size appears in some rows only: once, few, many, or a class for an expanded clone.

clone_size: -; v_call: TRBV9; d_call: TRBD1; j_call: TRBJ1-1; cdr3_nt: TGTGCCAGCAGCGGAGACAGGGGCACTGAAGCTTTCTTT; cdr3_aa: CASSGDRGTEAFF
clone_size: many; v_call: TRBV7-3; d_call: -; j_call: TRBJ1-1; cdr3_nt: TGTGCCAGCAGCGAGACAGGACACACGAACACTGAAGCTTTCTTT; cdr3_aa: CASSETGHTNTEAFF
clone_size: -; v_call: TRBV9; d_call: TRBD2; j_call: TRBJ2-1; cdr3_nt: TGTGCCAGACAACTAGCGGGAGGGCCTGATGAGCAGTTCTTC; cdr3_aa: CARQLAGGPDEQFF
clone_size: many; v_call: TRBV13; d_call: -; j_call: TRBJ2-3; cdr3_nt: TGTGCCAGCAGCTCAAGGCGCCTACAGGGAGTCCCCACAGATACGCAGTATTTT; cdr3_aa: CASSSRRLQGVPTDTQYF
clone_size: many; v_call: TRBV11-2; d_call: TRBD2; j_call: TRBJ2-2; cdr3_nt: TGTGCCGGGAGACTAGCGGGAGGTACCGGGGAGCTGTTTTTT; cdr3_aa: CAGRLAGGTGELFF
clone_size: -; v_call: TRBV20-1; d_call: TRBD1; j_call: TRBJ2-7; cdr3_nt: TGCAGTGCTAGTGCACCGGGACAGGGGCGATCCTACGAGCAGTACTTC; cdr3_aa: CSASAPGQGRSYEQYF
clone_size: few; v_call: TRBV19; d_call: TRBD1; j_call: TRBJ1-2; cdr3_nt: TGTGCCAGTAGTATAGGACAGGGGCACTTCTATGGCTACACCTTC; cdr3_aa: CASSIGQGHFYGYTF
clone_size: few; v_call: TRBV6-5; d_call: -; j_call: TRBJ2-2; cdr3_nt: TGTGCCAGCAGTTACGGAGGGCCGGGGGCGAACACCGGGGAGCTGTTTTTT; cdr3_aa: CASSYGGPGANTGELFF
clone_size: -; v_call: TRBV19; d_call: -; j_call: TRBJ2-3; cdr3_nt: TGTGCCAGTAGTCCGGGCCCAGGTTTTCTCGGCACAGATACGCAGTATTTT; cdr3_aa: CASSPGPGFLGTDTQYF
clone_size: once; v_call: TRBV12-3/TRBV12-4; d_call: -; j_call: TRBJ1-4; cdr3_nt: TGTTCCAGCAGCGGGGGGAGATGGGAAAAACTGTTTTTT; cdr3_aa: CSSSGGRWEKLFF
clone_size: -; v_call: TRBV19; d_call: -; j_call: TRBJ1-5; cdr3_nt: TGTGCCAGTAGTACTCGGACGGATAGCAATCAGCCCCAGCATTTT; cdr3_aa: CASSTRTDSNQPQHF
clone_size: -; v_call: TRBV6-2/TRBV6-3; d_call: -; j_call: TRBJ2-7; cdr3_nt: TGTGCCAGCAATGGTTACGAAGGGACGAACTCCTACGAGCAGTACTTC; cdr3_aa: CASNGYEGTNSYEQYF
clone_size: few; v_call: TRBV27; d_call: -; j_call: TRBJ2-5; cdr3_nt: TGTACCAGCAGTTTATATAGGGGGGAGACCCAGTACTTC; cdr3_aa: CTSSLYRGETQYF
clone_size: many; v_call: TRBV7-2; d_call: TRBD1; j_call: TRBJ1-2; cdr3_nt: TGTGCCAGCCTGGCAAGGGGACAGGGGAATGGCTACACCTTC; cdr3_aa: CASLARGQGNGYTF
clone_size: -; v_call: TRBV11-2; d_call: TRBD1; j_call: TRBJ1-2; cdr3_nt: TGTGCCAGCAGCTGGGGGACAGGGGGCATACAGGGGTATGGCTACACCTTC; cdr3_aa: CASSWGTGGIQGYGYTF
clone_size: many; v_call: TRBV6-1; d_call: -; j_call: TRBJ2-7; cdr3_nt: TGTGCCAGCAGAACTTCCGAGCAGTACTTC; cdr3_aa: CASRTSEQYF
clone_size: few; v_call: TRBV20-1; d_call: -; j_call: TRBJ1-2; cdr3_nt: TGCAGTGCTAGAGTTTACAGGGAGGACTATGGCTACACCTTC; cdr3_aa: CSARVYREDYGYTF
clone_size: many; v_call: TRBV11-3; d_call: TRBD1; j_call: TRBJ2-1; cdr3_nt: TGTGCCAGCAGCCCTCGACAGGGCGTCTCCTACAATGAGCAGTTCTTC; cdr3_aa: CASSPRQGVSYNEQFF
clone_size: many; v_call: TRBV7-9; d_call: TRBD2; j_call: TRBJ2-1; cdr3_nt: TGTGCCAGCACCCTAGGAGCGGGACGGTACAATGAGCAGTTCTTC; cdr3_aa: CASTLGAGRYNEQFF
clone_size: few; v_call: TRBV27; d_call: -; j_call: TRBJ2-3; cdr3_nt: TGTGCCAGCAGAAAACTGCTAACCGGCACAGATACGCAGTATTTT; cdr3_aa: CASRKLLTGTDTQYF
clone_size: few; v_call: TRBV30; d_call: -; j_call: TRBJ2-2; cdr3_nt: TGTGCCTGTTCGGGACTTGCTACCGGGGAGCTGTTTTTT; cdr3_aa: CACSGLATGELFF
clone_size: many; v_call: TRBV2; d_call: TRBD1; j_call: TRBJ2-7; cdr3_nt: TGTGCCAGCAGCAAGGGACAGGGGAGCGAGCAGTACTTC; cdr3_aa: CASSKGQGSEQYF
clone_size: -; v_call: TRBV20-1; d_call: TRBD1; j_call: TRBJ1-5; cdr3_nt: TGCAGTGCTTCTTATCCCAGGCGACAGGGACAAGGTCAGCCCCAGCATTTT; cdr3_aa: CSASYPRRQGQGQPQHF
clone_size: many; v_call: TRBV15; d_call: TRBD1; j_call: TRBJ1-4; cdr3_nt: TGTGCCACCAGTCAGACAGGGGCAACGAACGAAAAACTGTTTTTT; cdr3_aa: CATSQTGATNEKLFF
clone_size: many; v_call: TRBV13; d_call: -; j_call: TRBJ2-7; cdr3_nt: TGTGCCAGCAGCTTAAGAGACAGCAGGCGGAACGAGCAGTACTTC; cdr3_aa: CASSLRDSRRNEQYF
clone_size: many; v_call: TRBV5-6; d_call: TRBD1; j_call: TRBJ2-7; cdr3_nt: TGTGCCAGCAGCTTGGAGACGTCCGGGACAGGTGTCCAATACGAGCAGTACTTC; cdr3_aa: CASSLETSGTGVQYEQYF
clone_size: many; v_call: TRBV6-2/TRBV6-3; d_call: TRBD2; j_call: TRBJ2-1; cdr3_nt: TGTGCCAGCAGTTACCTAGCGGGAGGGCCACTTCCCCAGTTCTTC; cdr3_aa: CASSYLAGGPLPQFF
clone_size: once; v_call: TRBV7-9; d_call: -; j_call: TRBJ2-7; cdr3_nt: TGTGCCAGCAGCTTAGAGTATCGTTTCTACGAGCAGTACTTC; cdr3_aa: CASSLEYRFYEQYF
clone_size: -; v_call: TRBV27; d_call: TRBD1; j_call: TRBJ1-5; cdr3_nt: TGTGCCAGCGAGACAGGGTGGGATCAGCCCCAGCATTTT; cdr3_aa: CASETGWDQPQHF
clone_size: few; v_call: TRBV5-1; d_call: TRBD2; j_call: TRBJ2-2; cdr3_nt: TGCGCCAGCAGCCCGGGGGGGAACCTCAACACCGGGGAGCTGTTTTTT; cdr3_aa: CASSPGGNLNTGELFF
clone_size: -; v_call: TRBV4-1; d_call: -; j_call: TRBJ2-5; cdr3_nt: TGCGCCAGCAGCCAAGATAGGGGACTTGGTCAAGAGACCCAGTACTTC; cdr3_aa: CASSQDRGLGQETQYF
clone_size: many; v_call: TRBV12-3/TRBV12-4; d_call: TRBD2; j_call: TRBJ2-3; cdr3_nt: TGTGCCAGCAGTAGCAAAAGCGGGGGCACAGATACGCAGTATTTT; cdr3_aa: CASSSKSGGTDTQYF
clone_size: many; v_call: TRBV6-5; d_call: TRBD2; j_call: TRBJ2-7; cdr3_nt: TGTGCCAGCAGTTCCTCCCTAGCGGGAGGAGGGTACGAGCAGTACTTC; cdr3_aa: CASSSSLAGGGYEQYF
clone_size: many; v_call: TRBV5-6; d_call: -; j_call: TRBJ2-5; cdr3_nt: TGTGCCAGCAGCTTGAACAGGGAGGTCCCAGAGACCCAGTACTTC; cdr3_aa: CASSLNREVPETQYF
clone_size: few; v_call: TRBV14; d_call: TRBD2; j_call: TRBJ2-1; cdr3_nt: TGTGCCAGCAGCCCCCCGGCTGGCGGGAGGCCGTACAATGAGCAGTTCTTC; cdr3_aa: CASSPPAGGRPYNEQFF
clone_size: -; v_call: TRBV6-1; d_call: -; j_call: TRBJ2-7; cdr3_nt: TGTGCCAGCAGTGAGGCCGTCCACAACTACGAGCAGTACTTC; cdr3_aa: CASSEAVHNYEQYF
clone_size: many; v_call: TRBV28; d_call: -; j_call: TRBJ2-3; cdr3_nt: TGTGCCAGCAGTTTAGGATGGGCTGGAGATACGCAGTATTTT; cdr3_aa: CASSLGWAGDTQYF
clone_size: many; v_call: TRBV6-2/TRBV6-3; d_call: TRBD2; j_call: TRBJ2-5; cdr3_nt: TGTGCCAGCAGTCCCGGGACTAGCGGGAGTTATCTTCGAGAGACCCAGTACTTC; cdr3_aa: CASSPGTSGSYLRETQYF